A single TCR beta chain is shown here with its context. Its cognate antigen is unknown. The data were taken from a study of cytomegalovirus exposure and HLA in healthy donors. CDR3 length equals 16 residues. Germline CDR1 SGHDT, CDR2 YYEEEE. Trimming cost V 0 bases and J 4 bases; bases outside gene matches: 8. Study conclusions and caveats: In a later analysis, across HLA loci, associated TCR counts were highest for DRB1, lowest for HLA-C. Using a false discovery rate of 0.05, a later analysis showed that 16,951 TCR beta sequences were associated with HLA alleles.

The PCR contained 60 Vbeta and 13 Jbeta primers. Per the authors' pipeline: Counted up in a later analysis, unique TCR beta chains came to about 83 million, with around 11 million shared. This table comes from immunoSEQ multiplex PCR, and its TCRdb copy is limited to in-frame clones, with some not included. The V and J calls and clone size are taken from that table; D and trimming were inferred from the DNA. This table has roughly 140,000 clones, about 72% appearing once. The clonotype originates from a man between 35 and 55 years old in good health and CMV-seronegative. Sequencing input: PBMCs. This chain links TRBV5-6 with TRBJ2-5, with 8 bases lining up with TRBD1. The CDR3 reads CASSLALTGVTETQYF. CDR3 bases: TGTGCCAGCAGCTTGGCTTTGACAGGGGTGACAGAGACCCAGTACTTC. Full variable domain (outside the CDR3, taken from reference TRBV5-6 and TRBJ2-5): DAGVTQSPTHLIKTRGQQVTLRCSPKSGHDTVSWYQQALGQGPQFIFQYYEEEERQRGNFPDRFSGHQFPNYSSELNVNALLLGDSALYLCASSLALTGVTETQYFGPGTRLLVL.